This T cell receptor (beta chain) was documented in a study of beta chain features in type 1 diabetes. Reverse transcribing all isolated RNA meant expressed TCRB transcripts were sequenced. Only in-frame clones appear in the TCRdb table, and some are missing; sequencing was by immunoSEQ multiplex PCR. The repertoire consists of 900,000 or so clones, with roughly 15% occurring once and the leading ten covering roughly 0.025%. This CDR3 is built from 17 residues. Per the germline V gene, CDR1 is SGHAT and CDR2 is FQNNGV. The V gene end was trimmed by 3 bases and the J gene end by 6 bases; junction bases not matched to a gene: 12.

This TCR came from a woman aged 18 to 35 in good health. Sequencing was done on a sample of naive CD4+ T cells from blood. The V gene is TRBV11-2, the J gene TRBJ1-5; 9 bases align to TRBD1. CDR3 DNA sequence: TGTGCCAGCAGCTTTGGGTCAGGGACAGGGCGGATTCAGCCCCAGCATTTT. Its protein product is CASSFGSGTGRIQPQHF.